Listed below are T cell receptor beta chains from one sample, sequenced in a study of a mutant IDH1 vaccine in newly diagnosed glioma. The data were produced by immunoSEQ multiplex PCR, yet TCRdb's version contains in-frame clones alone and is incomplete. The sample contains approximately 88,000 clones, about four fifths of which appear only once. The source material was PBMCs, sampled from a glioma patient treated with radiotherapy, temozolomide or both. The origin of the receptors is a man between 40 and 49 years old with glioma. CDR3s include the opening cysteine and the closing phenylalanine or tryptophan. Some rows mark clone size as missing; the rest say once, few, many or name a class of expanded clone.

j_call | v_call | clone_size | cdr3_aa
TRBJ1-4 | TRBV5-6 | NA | CASSLAVEEKLFF
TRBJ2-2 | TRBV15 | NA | CATSRGPSLRTGELFF
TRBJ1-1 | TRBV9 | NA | CASSYPGSAEAFF
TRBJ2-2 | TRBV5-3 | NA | CARPRVEGTGELFF
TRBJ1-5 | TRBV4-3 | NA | CASSQDRIQPQHF
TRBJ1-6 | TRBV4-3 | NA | CASSRGTDSPLHF
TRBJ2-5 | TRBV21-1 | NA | CASSKPGRSKETQYF
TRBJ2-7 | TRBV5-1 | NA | CASSLATASEQYF
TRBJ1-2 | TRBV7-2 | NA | CASSLKGAFLYGYTF
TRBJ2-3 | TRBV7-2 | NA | CASSFRQGPKRADTQYF
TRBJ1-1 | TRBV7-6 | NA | CASSLQGPNTEAFF
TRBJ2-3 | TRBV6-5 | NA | CASSYVASSTDTQYF
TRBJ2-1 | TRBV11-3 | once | CASSLDPPPNNEQFF
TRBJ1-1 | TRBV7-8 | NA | CASSLLAGGLSNTEAFF